Each of the 29 T cell receptor beta chains below was sequenced from the same sample in a study of cytomegalovirus exposure and HLA in healthy donors. PCR used 60 Vbeta primers and 13 Jbeta primers. Using immunoSEQ multiplex PCR, the repertoire was profiled, and TCRdb retains in-frame clones only, with some absent. The sample has around 90,000 clones; 85% are singletons. Sequencing was done on a sample of PBMCs. These receptors originate from a man aged 35-49 years in good health and CMV-seropositive.

In DNA, the CDR3 is TGTGCCAGCAGCTCCCCCGCTAGCGGAACAGAGACCCAGTACTTC. It translates to CASSSPASGTETQYF. J is TRBJ2-5 and V is TRBV5-4; 7 nucleotides agree with TRBD2. Germline V gene lookup returns CDR1 SGHNT and CDR2 YYREEE (reference sequence). With 3 bases clipped from V and 4 bases from J, the junction kept 9 bases outside the gene matches. The CDR3 runs to 15 residues.

This clone has a handful of counts. Compared with germline, one end of the junction differs, possibly owing to a read error. The V gene is TRBV7-7, the J gene TRBJ1-1; 8 bases line up with TRBD1. CDR1 and CDR2 from the germline V gene are SSHAT and FNYEAQ (reference sequence). This CDR3 region has 13 residues. The CDR3 spells CASSPGGPTEAFF. DNA for the CDR3: TGTGCTAGCAGCCCAGGGGGCCCTACTGAAGCTTTCTTT. Supplemented by reference TRBV7-7 and TRBJ1-1, the full variable domain reads GAGVSQSPRYKVTKRGQDVTLRCDPISSHATLYWYQQALGQGPEFLTYFNYEAQPDKSGLPSDRFSAERPEGSISTLTIQRTEQRDSAMYRCASSPGGPTEAFFGQGTRLTVV.

Points on this clone: At one boundary the junction diverges from the germline segment, which might be a read error. The V gene is TRBV5-1, the J gene TRBJ2-7; weak D call: TRBD1 (5 bases). Looked up from germline, CDR1 is SGHRS and CDR2 is YFSETQ. This CDR3 comprises 14 residues. CDR3 DNA: TGCGCCAGCAGCTTGGGACAGCACACCTACGAGCAGCACTTC. It specifies CASSLGQHTYEQHF.

This clone was seen only once. The V gene is TRBV4-1, the J gene TRBJ2-1, with 8 nucleotides matching TRBD1. The CDR3 is 14 amino acids. CDR1 is MGHRA and CDR2 is YSYEKL in the germline V gene. V trimming: 4 bases; J trimming: 12 bases; junction bases outside the gene matches: 11. The CDR3 nucleotides read TGCGCCAGCAGCCTCCCAGGACAGGGTTGGGTGCAGTTCTTC. Amino acids: CASSLPGQGWVQFF.

This sequence joins TRBV6-1 and TRBJ2-5; TRBD2 aligns across 7 bases. CDR3 length: 12 residues. Germline assignment: CDR1 MNHNS and CDR2 SASEGT. V shed 8 bases, J shed 5 bases, and the junction held 5 bases outside the gene matches. CDR3 in amino acids: CASQAGMETQYF. CDR3 nucleotide sequence: TGTGCCAGCCAAGCGGGAATGGAGACCCAGTACTTC.

The J gene is TRBJ2-4, the V gene TRBV5-8; D ambiguous. Germline V CDR1 and CDR2: SGHTS, YDEGEE. V was trimmed by 0 bases and J by 0 bases, leaving 16 bases between them. The CDR3 is 18 amino acids. CDR3 in DNA: TGTGCCAGCAGCTTGGTAGCCCTCGGGTCTCTAGCCAAAAACATTCAGTACTTC. It translates to CASSLVALGSLAKNIQYF.

V usage is TRBV9 and J usage is TRBJ1-2; D remains unclear. The CDR3 sequence is 12 residues long. Germline V CDR1 and CDR2: SGDLS, YYNGEE. V gave up 0 bases and J gave up 7 bases, with 7 bases separating them. CDR3 sequence reads: CASSVVGSGYTF. In DNA form, the CDR3 reads TGTGCCAGCAGCGTAGTGGGCTCTGGCTACACCTTC.

The chain recombines TRBV6-6 with TRBJ1-1; D gene ambiguous. This CDR3 is built from 13 residues. Germline V gene sequence: CDR1 MNHNY, CDR2 SVGAGI (reference sequence). The V end was cut by 2 bases, the J end by 5 bases, with 9 bases between. This CDR3 is CASSYRGGTEAFF. In DNA form, the CDR3 reads TGTGCCAGCAGTTACCGTGGAGGGACTGAAGCTTTCTTT.

This chain connects TRBV28 to TRBJ2-1; maybe TRBD2 (5 bases). This CDR3 region has 18 residues. The germline gives CDR1 MDHEN, CDR2 SYDVKM. Between the trimmed V and J ends, which lost 7 bases and 0 bases, there was a span of 22 bases. The CDR3 sequence is CASKDPGSLLGSYNEQFF. In DNA form, the CDR3 reads TGTGCCAGCAAAGATCCGGGGTCCCTGTTGGGCTCCTACAATGAGCAGTTCTTC.

For this clone: This same CDR3 is encoded by further DNA sequences in the sample. V and J are TRBV29-1 and TRBJ1-2; D is possibly TRBD1 (5 bases). CDR1 SQVTM and CDR2 ANQGSEA come from the germline V gene. There are 12 residues in the CDR3. With 4 bases removed from V and 2 bases from J, the gap between germline ends came to 8 bases. CDR3 loop: CSVGGGNYGYTF. In nucleotides, the CDR3 is TGCAGCGTTGGGGGGGGGAACTATGGCTACACCTTC.

The chain joins TRBV28 to TRBJ2-2; TRBD2 aligns across 8 bases. Germline V gene sequence: CDR1 MDHEN, CDR2 SYDVKM. V was pared by 4 bases and J by 4 bases, with 2 bases of the junction left unmatched. The length of the CDR3 is 14 residues. The DNA of the CDR3 is TGTGCCAGCAGTTCGGGAGGGCGCACCGGGGAGCTGTTTTTT. Translation: CASSSGGRTGELFF.

V usage is TRBV14 and J usage is TRBJ2-5, with D possibly matching TRBD1 (5 bases). This CDR3 contains 15 residues. The germline V and J ends were trimmed by 4 bases and 1 base, with 13 bases remaining between them. In germline, CDR1 is SGHDN, CDR2 FVKESK. CDR3 region: CASSPIQGFQETQYF. In DNA form, the CDR3 reads TGTGCCAGCAGCCCGATCCAGGGTTTCCAAGAGACCCAGTACTTC.

The chain recombines TRBV9 with TRBJ1-2; D is perhaps TRBD1 (5 bases). The CDR3 contains 15 residues. Germline V gene sequence: CDR1 SGDLS, CDR2 YYNGEE. Trimming took off 2 bases at V and 1 base at J, with 12 bases between the two ends. CDR3 nucleotide sequence: TGTGCCAGCAGCGTCACAGACAGTCTTAACTATGGCTACACCTTC. Its protein is CASSVTDSLNYGYTF.

The rearrangement uses TRBV9 and TRBJ2-6; D is possibly TRBD1 (6 bases). Germline CDR1 SGDLS, CDR2 YYNGEE. V was cut by 4 bases and J by 1 base, with 15 bases left in between. This CDR3 contains 17 residues. The CDR3 is CASSIHLTGSGANVLTF. The CDR3 nucleotides read TGTGCCAGCAGCATCCACCTAACAGGGTCTGGGGCCAACGTCCTGACTTTC.

This chain joins TRBV5-6 and TRBJ1-1, with 10 bases fitting TRBD1. Losses at the gene ends were 5 bases for V and 4 bases for J; bases not matched to a gene: 11. The CDR3 runs 16 residues. Germline V gene data show CDR1 as SGHDT and CDR2 as YYEEEE. The CDR3 region has the DNA TGTGCCAGCAGTCTCGACAGGGGGCGCGTGGGCACTGAAGCTTTCTTT. Protein sequence: CASSLDRGRVGTEAFF.

This rearrangement joins TRBV2 to TRBJ2-5; TRBD1 matches 11 bases. This CDR3 is 15 amino acids long. The V gene's germline CDR1 is SNHLY and CDR2 FYNNEI. The trim removed 6 bases at V and 6 bases at J, leaving 9 bases unmatched. CDR3 amino acids: CASRDRTGGGKTQYF. CDR3 DNA sequence: TGTGCCAGCAGGGACCGGACAGGGGGCGGAAAGACCCAGTACTTC.

J is TRBJ2-7 and V is TRBV29-1; 9 positions agree with TRBD1. The CDR3 runs to 15 residues. Trimming took 1 base from V and 4 from J; bases not matched to a gene: 8. Germline CDR1 and CDR2: SQVTM and ANQGSEA. This chain's CDR3 is CSVEGTGEEAYEQYF. CDR3 nucleotide sequence: TGCAGCGTTGAAGGGACAGGGGAGGAAGCTTACGAGCAGTACTTC.

In the case of this clone: The conserved final phenylalanine or tryptophan is absent from the CDR3, which likely points to a read error. CDR3 protein: CASSQQGNGYTL. The CDR3 nucleotides are TGTGCCAGCAGTCAACAGGGGAACGGCTACACCCTC. The chain joins TRBV6-5 to TRBJ1-2; 7 bases are a match to TRBD1. Germline assignment: CDR1 MNHEY and CDR2 SVGAGI. There are 12 residues in the CDR3. J was trimmed by 8 bases and V by 5 bases; bases with no gene match: 5.

This chain's CDR3 is CAWDRAGTEAFF. As DNA, the CDR3 is TGTGCCTGGGACAGGGCGGGCACTGAAGCTTTCTTT. This chain uses TRBV30 with TRBJ1-1, with 7 bases matching TRBD1. The germline CDR1 and CDR2 sequences are GTSNPN and SVGIG (reference sequence). V lost 5 bases to trimming and J lost 4 bases; unmatched junction nucleotides: 4. There are 12 residues in the CDR3.

The CDR3 coding sequence is TGTGCCAGCACCCTACGGGGGGGCACAGATACGCAGTATTTT. Its translation is CASTLRGGTDTQYF. The V gene is TRBV6-6, the J gene TRBJ2-3, with TRBD2 matching 7 bases. With 7 bases clipped from V and 1 base from J, the junction kept 5 bases outside the gene matches. The germline CDR1 and CDR2 sequences are MNHNY and SVGAGI (reference sequence). The CDR3 spans 14 residues.

The gene calls are TRBV6-6 and TRBJ1-4, with TRBD1 matching 7 bases. With V trimmed by 8 bases and J by 5 bases, 8 bases remained unmatched. From germline, CDR1 is MNHNY and CDR2 SVGAGI (reference sequence). This CDR3 contains 14 residues. The CDR3 sequence is CASSSGGPNEKLFF. In DNA form, the CDR3 reads TGTGCCAGCTCCTCAGGGGGTCCCAATGAAAAACTGTTTTTT.

The rearrangement uses TRBV19 and TRBJ1-1; D unresolved. The CDR3 contains 17 residues. V was shortened by 4 bases and J by 0 bases, with 18 bases between the two germline ends. Germline V gives CDR1 LNHDA, CDR2 SQIVND (reference sequence). CDR3 loop: CASSTPTRKVMNTEAFF. Here the CDR3 DNA reads TGTGCCAGTAGTACCCCGACACGGAAGGTCATGAACACTGAAGCTTTCTTT. Drawing the rest from reference TRBV19 and TRBJ1-1, the complete variable domain is DGGITQSPKYLFRKEGQNVTLSCEQNLNHDAMYWYRQDPGQGLRLIYYSQIVNDFQKGDIAEGYSVSREKKESFPLTVTSAQKNPTAFYLCASSTPTRKVMNTEAFFGQGTRLTVV.

The chain joins TRBV19 to TRBJ1-2, with 7 bases that match TRBD1. Per the germline V gene, CDR1 is LNHDA and CDR2 is SQIVND (reference sequence). V lost 10 bases, J lost 4 bases, and 9 bases stayed unmatched. The CDR3 runs 13 residues. The CDR3 region has the DNA TGTGCCACCAACAGGGGCTTCGGCTATGGCTACACCTTC. Amino acid sequence: CATNRGFGYGYTF.

The sample holds a few counts of this clone. This rearrangement joins TRBV5-6 to TRBJ1-6, with D possibly being TRBD1 (6 bases). This CDR3 is 14 amino acids long. Germline loops: CDR1 SGHDT, CDR2 YYEEEE. The ends were cut back, 3 bases at V and 10 bases at J, with 14 bases in the middle. In DNA, the CDR3 is TGTGCCAGCAGCTCGGACAGTCGGGAATCACCCCTCCACTTT. This sequence encodes CASSSDSRESPLHF.

This chain links TRBV10-3 with TRBJ2-7; D is perhaps TRBD2 (5 bases). The V gene's germline CDR1 is ENHRY and CDR2 SYGVKD. This CDR3 is built from 15 residues. The V and J ends lost 0 bases and 5 bases respectively, with 14 bases between them. The CDR3 sequence is CAISESTLRGNEQYF. CDR3 DNA: TGTGCCATCAGTGAGTCGACTCTTCGGGGAAACGAGCAGTACTTC.

The rearrangement uses TRBV7-3 and TRBJ2-3; TRBD1 agrees at 8 bases. The CDR3 sequence is 13 residues long. The germline gives CDR1 SGHTA, CDR2 FQGTGA. V gave up 1 base and J gave up 8 bases; unmatched junction bases: 2. CDR3 protein: CASSLNDRGTQYF. The DNA of the CDR3 is TGTGCCAGCAGCTTAAATGACAGGGGTACGCAGTATTTT. The entire variable domain, with the rest obtained from reference TRBV7-3 and TRBJ2-3, is as follows: GAGVSQTPSNKVTEKGKYVELRCDPISGHTALYWYRQSLGQGPEFLIYFQGTGAADDSGLPNDRFFAVRPEGSVSTLKIQRTERGDSAVYLCASSLNDRGTQYFGPGTRLTVL.

The rearrangement uses TRBV27 and TRBJ1-6; 9 bases fit TRBD1. The germline CDR1 and CDR2 sequences are MNHEY and SMNVEV (reference sequence). V was clipped by 6 bases and J by 8 bases; unmatched bases: 5. There are 14 residues in the CDR3. In nucleotides, the CDR3 is TGTGCCAGCAGACGGGACAGGGTAGATTCACCCCTCCACTTT. It yields the protein CASRRDRVDSPLHF.

Here the CDR3 DNA reads TGCAGCGTCGGAGGACTAGCGGGGTCGGGGGAGACCCAGTACTTC. Its protein product is CSVGGLAGSGETQYF. V is TRBV29-1 and J is TRBJ2-5; 12 bases fit TRBD2. The CDR3 extends over 15 amino acids. J was trimmed by 5 bases and V by 6 bases; bases with no gene match: 10. Germline-derived CDR1 and CDR2 are SQVTM and ANQGSEA.

This sequence joins TRBV5-6 and TRBJ2-5, with 7 nucleotides matching TRBD1. Germline assignment: CDR1 SGHDT and CDR2 YYEEEE. The CDR3 totals 14 residues. Trimming cost V 0 bases and J 2 bases; bases outside gene matches: 1. The CDR3 DNA follows: TGTGCCAGCAGCTTGGGGACAGGACAAGAGACCCAGTACTTC. Translated, it gives CASSLGTGQETQYF.